The present TCR beta chain was sequenced within a study of human T cells and chemical hapten exposure (dated by TCRdb to about 2021). Regarding the research as a whole: Libraries were combined into a pool for sequencing, and differences in TCR yield between samples came mainly from small differences in library volumes within the pool. This study followed changes in the peripheral blood TCR repertoire in vivo during primary and secondary sensitization of alopecia patients to the hapten diphenylcyclopropenone (DPC). For every blood RNA sample, sequencing covered both the TCR alpha and TCR beta chains. The investigation overall reported the following: The number of TCRs above 1 in 1000 frequency did not change with DPC sensitization; there was no evidence of global repertoire structure alterations. After repeated subsampling, the strength of the expansion versus patch-test correlation and the threshold at which it became significant changed.

Total RNA was isolated from unfractionated whole blood collected in Tempus Blood RNA tubes. About five healthy volunteers were used as TCR sequencing controls and were bled at day 0, 2 weeks and 6 weeks. The method was 5' RACE. The instrument was an Illumina MiSeq. During library preparation, unique molecular identifiers were attached to individual cDNA molecules so that TCRs could be counted quantitatively and reproducibly. In the original analysis: Samples had a median of about 96,000 TCRs, with a range from roughly 20,000 to 700,000. The Decombinator software suite was used to annotate the V, J and CDR3 of the TCR reads. To make PS versus PT1 abundance plots, every sample was subsampled to the same number of TCRs (28,000). TCRs were defined as expanded if absent before sensitization and observed at least eight times at the 2-week time point. TCRdb reprocessing: public reads trimmed at Q25 with fastp, clones called with MiXCR, in-frame beta chains kept. When rows share a CDR3 protein, they turn into one entry using the most common DNA and genes. The V and J calls follow TCRdb's processing rather than the paper's. The sample has 110,000 or so distinct CDR3 sequences on record, roughly a fifth of them singletons. Of the sample, 2.8% is held by the ten largest clones.

V and J are truncated by 5 bases and 5 bases respectively, leaving an intervening sequence of 16 bases. The CDR3 numbers 14 residues from cysteine through phenylalanine. Only the CDR3 part of the read is kept: 42 bases, read in frame from the first base. Looking up the germline V gene (reference sequence) yields CDR1 LNHDA and CDR2 SQIVND. This clonotype occurred a few times. Its target antigen remains unknown. Base quality data are lacking; no much larger clone is found one base away. The rearranged chain carries TRBV19 and TRBJ2-7; the D gene is perhaps TRBD2, on 6 matching bases. The receptor was isolated from a human donor in good health. The DNA reads TGTGCCAGTAGTTTGGGACTCCCTCGAGACGAGCAGTACTTC. Its protein reads: CASSLGLPRDEQYF.